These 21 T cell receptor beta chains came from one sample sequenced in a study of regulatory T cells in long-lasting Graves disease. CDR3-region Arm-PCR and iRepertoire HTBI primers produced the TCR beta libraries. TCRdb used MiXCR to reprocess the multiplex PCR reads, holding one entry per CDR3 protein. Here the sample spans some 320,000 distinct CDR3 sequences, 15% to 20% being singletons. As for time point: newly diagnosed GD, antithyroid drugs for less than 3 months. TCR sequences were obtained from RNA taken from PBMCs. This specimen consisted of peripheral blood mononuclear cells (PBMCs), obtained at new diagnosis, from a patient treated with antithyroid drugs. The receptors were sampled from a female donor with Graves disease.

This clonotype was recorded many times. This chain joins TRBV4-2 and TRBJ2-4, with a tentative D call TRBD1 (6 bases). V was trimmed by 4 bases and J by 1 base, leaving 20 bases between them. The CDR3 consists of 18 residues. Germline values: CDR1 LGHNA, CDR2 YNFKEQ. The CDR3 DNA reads TGTGCCAGCAGCCCGAGCTGGACAGCCTCTACTGCCAAAAACATTCAGTACTTC. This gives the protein CASSPSWTASTAKNIQYF.

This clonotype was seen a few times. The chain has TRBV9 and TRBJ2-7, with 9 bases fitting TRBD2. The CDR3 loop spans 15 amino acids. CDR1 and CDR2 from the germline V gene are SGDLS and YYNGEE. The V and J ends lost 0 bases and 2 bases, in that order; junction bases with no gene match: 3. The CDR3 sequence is CASSVGLAATYEQYF. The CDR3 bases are TGTGCCAGCAGCGTAGGACTAGCGGCCACCTACGAGCAGTACTTC.

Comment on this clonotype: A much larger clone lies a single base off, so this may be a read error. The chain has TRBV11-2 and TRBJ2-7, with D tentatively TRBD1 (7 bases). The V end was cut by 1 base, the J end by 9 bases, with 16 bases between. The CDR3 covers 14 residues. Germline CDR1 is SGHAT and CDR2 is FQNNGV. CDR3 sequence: CASSLAGQLGGQYF. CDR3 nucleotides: TGTGCCAGCAGCTTAGCGGGACAGCTCGGGGGGCAGTACTTC.

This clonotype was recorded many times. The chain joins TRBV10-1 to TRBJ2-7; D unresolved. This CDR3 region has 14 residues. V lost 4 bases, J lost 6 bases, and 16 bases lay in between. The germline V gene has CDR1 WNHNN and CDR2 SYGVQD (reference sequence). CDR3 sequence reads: CASSALGRSGEQYF. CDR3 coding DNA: TGCGCCAGCAGTGCGCTTGGAAGGTCTGGCGAGCAGTACTTC.

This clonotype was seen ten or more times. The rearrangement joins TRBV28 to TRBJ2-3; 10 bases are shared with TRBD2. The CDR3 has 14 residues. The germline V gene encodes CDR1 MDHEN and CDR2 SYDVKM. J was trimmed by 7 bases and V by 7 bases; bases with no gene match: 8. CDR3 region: CASNPSGSTNTQYF. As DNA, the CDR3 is TGTGCCAGCAACCCTAGCGGGAGTACGAATACGCAGTATTTT.

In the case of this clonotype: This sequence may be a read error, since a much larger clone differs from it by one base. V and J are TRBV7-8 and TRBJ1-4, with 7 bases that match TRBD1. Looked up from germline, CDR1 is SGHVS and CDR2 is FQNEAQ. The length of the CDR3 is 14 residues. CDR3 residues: CTSSAGGASEKLFF. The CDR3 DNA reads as TGTACCAGCAGCGCAGGGGGAGCGAGTGAAAAACTGTTTTTT.

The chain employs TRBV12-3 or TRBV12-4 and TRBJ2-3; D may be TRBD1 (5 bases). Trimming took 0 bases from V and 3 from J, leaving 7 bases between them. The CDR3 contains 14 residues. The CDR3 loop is CASSLAPGTDTQYF. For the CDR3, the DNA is TGTGCCAGCAGTTTAGCCCCAGGGACAGATACGCAGTATTTT.

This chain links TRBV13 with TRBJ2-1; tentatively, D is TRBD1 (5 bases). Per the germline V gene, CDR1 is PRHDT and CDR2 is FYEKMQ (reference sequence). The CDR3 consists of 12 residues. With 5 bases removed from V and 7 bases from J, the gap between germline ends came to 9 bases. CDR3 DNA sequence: TGTGCCAGCAGCGCCGACAGTAATGAGCAGTTCTTC. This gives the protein CASSADSNEQFF.

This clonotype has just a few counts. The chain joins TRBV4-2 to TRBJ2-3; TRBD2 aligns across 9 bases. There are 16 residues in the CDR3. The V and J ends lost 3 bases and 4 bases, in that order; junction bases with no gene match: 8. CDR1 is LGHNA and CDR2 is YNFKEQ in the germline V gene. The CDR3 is CASSHQTSGGADTQYF. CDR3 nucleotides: TGTGCCAGCAGCCACCAGACTAGCGGTGGTGCAGATACGCAGTATTTT.

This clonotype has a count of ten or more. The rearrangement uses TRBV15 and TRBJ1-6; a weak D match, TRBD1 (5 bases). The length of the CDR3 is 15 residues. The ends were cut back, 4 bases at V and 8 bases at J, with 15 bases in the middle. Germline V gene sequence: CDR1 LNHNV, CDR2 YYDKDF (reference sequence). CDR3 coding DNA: TGTGCCACCAGCACGGGGCCTGTTGCAGATTCACCCCTCCACTTT. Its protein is CATSTGPVADSPLHF.

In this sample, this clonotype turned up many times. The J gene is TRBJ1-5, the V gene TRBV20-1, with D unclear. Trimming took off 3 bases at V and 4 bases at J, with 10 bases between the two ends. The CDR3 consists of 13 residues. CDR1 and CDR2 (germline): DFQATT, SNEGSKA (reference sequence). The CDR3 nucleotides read TGCAGTGCTAGTAGGGCGGAGAATCAGCCCCAGCATTTT. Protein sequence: CSASRAENQPQHF.

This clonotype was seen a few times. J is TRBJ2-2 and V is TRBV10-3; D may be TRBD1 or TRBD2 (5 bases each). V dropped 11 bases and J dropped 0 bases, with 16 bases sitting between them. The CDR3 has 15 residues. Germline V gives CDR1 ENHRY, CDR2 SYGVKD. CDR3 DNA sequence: TGTGCCGTAACGCCCGGGACGGCGAACACCGGGGAGCTGTTTTTT. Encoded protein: CAVTPGTANTGELFF.

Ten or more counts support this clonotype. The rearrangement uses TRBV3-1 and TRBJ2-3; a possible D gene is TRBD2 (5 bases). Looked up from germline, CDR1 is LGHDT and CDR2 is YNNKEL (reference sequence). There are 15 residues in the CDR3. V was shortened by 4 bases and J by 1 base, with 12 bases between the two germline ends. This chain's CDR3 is CASSLGWTRTDTQYF. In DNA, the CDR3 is TGTGCCAGCAGCCTCGGGTGGACTCGCACAGATACGCAGTATTTT.

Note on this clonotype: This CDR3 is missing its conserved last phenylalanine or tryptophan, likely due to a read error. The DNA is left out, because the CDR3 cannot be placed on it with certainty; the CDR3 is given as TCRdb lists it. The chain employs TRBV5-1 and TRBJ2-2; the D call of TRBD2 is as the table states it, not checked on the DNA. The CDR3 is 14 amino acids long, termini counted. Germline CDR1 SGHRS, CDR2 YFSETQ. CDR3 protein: CASSTSGGTGELSL.

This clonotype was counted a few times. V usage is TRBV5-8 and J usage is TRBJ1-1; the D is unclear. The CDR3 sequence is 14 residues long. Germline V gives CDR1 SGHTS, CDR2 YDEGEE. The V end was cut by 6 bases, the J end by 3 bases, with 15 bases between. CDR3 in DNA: TGTGCCAGCAACCGGGAGTTGCGGGACACTGAAGCTTTCTTT. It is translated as CASNRELRDTEAFF.

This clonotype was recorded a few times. The CDR3 sequence: CAWRVNTEAFF. The CDR3 DNA reads as TGTGCCTGGAGGGTAAACACTGAAGCTTTCTTT. The chain has TRBV30 and TRBJ1-1; D is unresolved. The germline V gene encodes CDR1 GTSNPN and CDR2 SVGIG (reference sequence). Trimming cost V 3 bases and J 2 bases, with 4 bases left between them. The CDR3 is made up of 11 amino acids.

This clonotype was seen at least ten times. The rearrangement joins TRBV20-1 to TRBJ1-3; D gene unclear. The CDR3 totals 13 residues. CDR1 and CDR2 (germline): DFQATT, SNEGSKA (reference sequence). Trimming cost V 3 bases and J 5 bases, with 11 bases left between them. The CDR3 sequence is CSASLNTRNTIYF. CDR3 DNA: TGCAGTGCTAGTTTGAACACCCGAAACACCATATATTTT.

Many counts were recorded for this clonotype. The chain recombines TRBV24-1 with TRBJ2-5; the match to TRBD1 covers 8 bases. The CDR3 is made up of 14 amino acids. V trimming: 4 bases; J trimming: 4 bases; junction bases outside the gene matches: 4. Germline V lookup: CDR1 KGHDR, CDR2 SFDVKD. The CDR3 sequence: CATSESGQGETQYF. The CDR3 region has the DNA TGTGCCACCAGTGAATCCGGACAGGGAGAGACCCAGTACTTC.

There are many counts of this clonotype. CDR3 coding DNA: TGTGCCAGCGTTCCGAGGGAGGAAAAACTGTTTTTT. Translating gives CASVPREEKLFF. The chain employs TRBV2 and TRBJ1-4; no clear D gene. The V end was cut by 8 bases, the J end by 8 bases, with 12 bases between. Germline-derived CDR1 and CDR2 are SNHLY and FYNNEI. This CDR3 is built from 12 residues.

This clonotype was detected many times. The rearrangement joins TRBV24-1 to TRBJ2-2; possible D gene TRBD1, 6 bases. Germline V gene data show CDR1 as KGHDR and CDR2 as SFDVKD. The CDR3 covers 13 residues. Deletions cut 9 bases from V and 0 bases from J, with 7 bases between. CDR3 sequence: CATGQTNTGELFF. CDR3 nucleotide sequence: TGTGCCACCGGACAGACGAACACCGGGGAGCTGTTTTTT.

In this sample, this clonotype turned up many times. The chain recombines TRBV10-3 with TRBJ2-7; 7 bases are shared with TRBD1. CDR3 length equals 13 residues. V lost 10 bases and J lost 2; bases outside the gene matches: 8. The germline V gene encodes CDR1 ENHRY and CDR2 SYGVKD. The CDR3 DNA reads TGTGCCACCCAGGACAGGTTTACCTACGAGCAGTACTTC. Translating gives CATQDRFTYEQYF.